Presented here are 7 T cell receptor beta chains from one specimen sequenced in a study of cytomegalovirus exposure and HLA in healthy donors. Clones were read by immunoSEQ multiplex PCR, and TCRdb kept only the in-frame ones, dropping some. The data show roughly 250,000 clones, with about 83% seen just once and roughly 2.5% held by the top ten. The sequenced sample was PBMCs. Every receptor here comes from a man younger than 35 in good health and CMV-seronegative.

V and J are TRBV4-3 and TRBJ1-4; D gene uncertain. This CDR3 is 15 amino acids long. Trimming cost V 4 bases and J 5 bases, with 14 bases left between them. Germline CDR1 is LGHNA and CDR2 is YSLEER. The CDR3 DNA sequence: TGCGCCAGCAGCCGGGAACGGGGAGCGAATGAAAAACTGTTTTTT. Amino acid sequence: CASSRERGANEKLFF.

The V gene is TRBV11-2, the J gene TRBJ1-1; D possibly corresponds to TRBD1 (5 bases). Germline V lookup: CDR1 SGHAT, CDR2 FQNNGV. The CDR3 loop spans 13 amino acids. Deletions cut 3 bases from V and 3 bases from J, with 8 bases between. This CDR3 reads CASSFRGHTEAFF. The CDR3 nucleotides are TGTGCCAGCAGCTTTAGGGGTCACACTGAAGCTTTCTTT.

V usage is TRBV7-9 and J usage is TRBJ2-7; perhaps TRBD1 as D (6 bases). The V gene lost 5 bases and the J gene lost 4 bases, with 21 bases spanning the gap. Germline loops: CDR1 SEHNR, CDR2 FQNEAQ (reference sequence). CDR3 length: 16 residues. The CDR3 DNA reads as TGTGCCAGCAGCCCGCCCGGGACACAGGAATTTTACGAGCAGTACTTC. It codes for CASSPPGTQEFYEQYF.

The chain employs TRBV6-1 and TRBJ2-5, with 8 bases aligning to TRBD1. There are 15 residues in the CDR3. Per the germline V gene, CDR1 is MNHNS and CDR2 is SASEGT. Germline trimming cut 5 bases from V and 4 bases from J; bases unmatched to any gene: 9. CDR3 sequence reads: CASSPSTGDAETQYF. The CDR3 coding sequence is TGTGCCAGCAGTCCCTCGACAGGGGACGCAGAGACCCAGTACTTC.

The chain employs TRBV2 and TRBJ2-3; TRBD1 agrees at 10 bases. From germline, CDR1 is SNHLY and CDR2 FYNNEI. The CDR3 consists of 14 residues. V shed 5 bases and J 6 bases; nucleotides not matched to a gene: 5. This CDR3 is CASSNGQGGDTQYF. The CDR3 DNA reads as TGTGCCAGCAGTAATGGACAGGGGGGGGATACGCAGTATTTT. The entire variable domain, with the rest obtained from reference TRBV2 and TRBJ2-3, is as follows: EPEVTQTPSHQVTQMGQEVILRCVPISNHLYFYWYRQILGQKVEFLVSFYNNEISEKSEIFDDQFSVERPDGSNFTLKIRSTKLEDSAMYFCASSNGQGGDTQYFGPGTRLTVL.

The chain combines TRBV9 with TRBJ2-7; D is unresolved. The ends were cut back, 4 bases at V and 1 base at J, with 15 bases in the middle. Per the germline V gene, CDR1 is SGDLS and CDR2 is YYNGEE. The CDR3 has 15 residues. CDR3 in DNA: TGTGCCAGCAGCATATCTACGACGGGTTCCTACGAGCAGTACTTC. It codes for CASSISTTGSYEQYF.

The chain combines TRBV2 with TRBJ2-3; TRBD1 matches 7 bases. The CDR3 length is 14 residues. The trim removed 8 bases at V and 2 bases at J, leaving 7 bases unmatched. Germline V gene data show CDR1 as SNHLY and CDR2 as FYNNEI. CDR3 coding DNA: TGTGCCAGCGAGGACAGGCGCGCCACAGATACGCAGTATTTT. As protein: CASEDRRATDTQYF.